These T cell receptor beta chains were read from a single sample in a study of blood T cell repertoires in COVID-19. Generated by immunoSEQ multiplex PCR, the TCRdb table keeps only in-frame clones and is missing some. Among fewer than 400,000 clones listed, roughly 90% were seen once. Sequenced sample: PBMCs or T cells enriched from blood (not recorded which). These receptors originate from a woman in her twenties or thirties who had recovered from COVID-19. Each CDR3 is given with its conserved first and last residue. The D gene is left open where the match is weak. Clone size is shown for a subset of rows, as once, few, many or a class of expanded clone.

-	TRBV29-1	TRBJ1-5	-	CSVEGSPDISNQPQHF	TGCAGCGTTGAAGGTTCCCCGGACATTAGCAATCAGCCCCAGCATTTT
-	TRBV7-8	TRBJ1-1	-	CASSKTGNTEAFF	TGTGCCAGCAGCAAGACAGGGAACACTGAAGCTTTCTTT
-	TRBV11-2	TRBJ2-1	-	CASSLEGGNEQFF	TGTGCCAGCAGCCTCGAAGGAGGAAATGAGCAGTTCTTC
-	TRBV18	TRBJ1-1	few	CASSPPSNRREAFF	TGTGCCAGCTCACCACCAAGTAACAGGCGAGAAGCTTTCTTT
-	TRBV28	TRBJ1-5	-	CASSNRGPPQHF	TGTGCCAGCAGTAACCGGGGTCCGCCCCAGCATTTT
-	TRBV5-1	TRBJ1-1	-	CASSLSFLAVPKNTEAFF	TGCGCCAGCAGCTTGTCGTTCTTGGCAGTTCCAAAGAACACTGAAGCTTTCTTT
TRBD2	TRBV19	TRBJ2-5	-	CASSILRGATETQYF	TGTGCCAGTAGTATTTTGCGGGGGGCGACGGAGACCCAGTACTTC
TRBD1	TRBV18	TRBJ2-7	-	CASSPPGTETYEQYF	TGTGCCAGCTCACCGCCCGGGACAGAAACCTACGAGCAGTACTTC
TRBD2	TRBV5-1	TRBJ2-7	-	CASSLGLAGGHEQYF	TGCGCCAGCAGCTTGGGACTAGCGGGAGGCCACGAGCAGTACTTC
-	TRBV3-1/TRBV3-2	TRBJ1-1	-	CASSPGGGGGTEAFF	TGTGCCAGCAGCCCGGGAGGAGGGGGTGGAACTGAAGCTTTCTTT
-	TRBV15	TRBJ1-4	-	CATSTWAGGGEKLFF	TGTGCCACCAGCACCTGGGCGGGGGGCGGTGAAAAACTGTTTTTT
TRBD1	TRBV19	TRBJ2-7	-	CASSPLGQPRSYEQYF	TGTGCCAGTAGTCCTTTGGGACAGCCTAGATCCTACGAGCAGTACTTC
-	TRBV5-1	TRBJ2-7	-	CASSSPHGYEQYF	TGCGCCAGCAGCTCCCCCCACGGGTACGAGCAGTACTTC
-	TRBV11-1	TRBJ2-1	-	CASSPVSYNEQFF	TGTGCCAGCAGCCCAGTGTCCTACAATGAGCAGTTCTTC
-	TRBV7-6	TRBJ2-1	-	CASSFPLTEATDNEQFF	TGTGCCAGCAGCTTCCCCCTAACGGAGGCTACAGACAATGAGCAGTTCTTC
TRBD1	TRBV28	TRBJ1-5	-	CASRSPLRGLNQPQHF	TGTGCCAGTCGTTCACCCCTCAGGGGGCTGAATCAGCCCCAGCATTTT
-	TRBV7-9	TRBJ1-4	-	CASSGSAGWLQGLFF	TGTGCCAGCAGCGGGTCGGCAGGGTGGCTTCAAGGACTGTTTTTT
-	TRBV11-3	TRBJ1-1	-	CASSPGGTGGNTEAFF	TGTGCCAGCAGCCCGGGGGGGACCGGGGGGAACACTGAAGCTTTCTTT
-	TRBV12-3/TRBV12-4	TRBJ1-2	-	CASSLVGQGSF	-
TRBD2	TRBV28	TRBJ2-7	-	CASSIGGAGSYEQYF	TGTGCCAGCAGTATTGGCGGAGCGGGATCCTACGAGCAGTACTTC
-	TRBV28	TRBJ1-1	-	CASTEWEGSTEAFF	TGTGCCAGCACGGAGTGGGAAGGGAGTACTGAAGCTTTCTTT
TRBD2	TRBV11-3	TRBJ2-7	-	CASSLDSSGYEQYF	TGTGCCAGCAGCTTAGACTCTAGCGGGTACGAGCAGTACTTC
-	TRBV11-2	TRBJ1-1	-	CASSLRIGLEAFF	TGTGCCAGCAGCTTGCGTATCGGACTGGAAGCTTTCTTT
-	TRBV6-5	TRBJ1-2	-	CASSYSGADYGYTF	TGTGCCAGCAGTTACTCAGGGGCGGACTATGGCTACACCTTC
-	TRBV6-6	TRBJ2-2	-	CASSVVYTGELFF	TGTGCCAGCAGTGTAGTGTACACCGGGGAGCTGTTTTTT
-	TRBV7-2	TRBJ1-2	-	CASSLDNSNYGYTF	TGTGCCAGCAGCTTAGATAACAGTAACTATGGCTACACCTTC
-	TRBV27	TRBJ2-1	-	CASSIQVSTEQFF	TGTGCCAGCAGTATACAGGTGAGCACCGAGCAGTTCTTC
-	TRBV3-1/TRBV3-2	TRBJ2-1	once	CASSQGLQISYNEQFF	TGTGCCAGCAGCCAAGGCCTACAGATATCCTACAATGAGCAGTTCTTC
TRBD2	TRBV10-3	TRBJ2-1	-	CAISGTSVYNEQFF	TGTGCCATCAGTGGGACTAGCGTATACAATGAGCAGTTCTTC
TRBD1	TRBV11-2	TRBJ2-5	-	CASSAHRGETQYF	TGTGCCAGCAGCGCTCACAGGGGAGAGACCCAGTACTTC
-	TRBV10-3	TRBJ2-7	once	CAIAGRESYEQYF	TGTGCCATCGCGGGCCGGGAGTCCTACGAGCAGTACTTC
TRBD2	TRBV5-4	TRBJ2-2	-	CASSFGLAGAGELFF	TGTGCCAGCAGCTTCGGACTAGCTGGGGCCGGGGAGCTGTTTTTT
-	TRBV6-2/TRBV6-3	TRBJ1-2	-	CASSLRRGGYTF	TGTGCCAGCAGCTTACGTCGAGGGGGCTACACCTTC
TRBD1	TRBV28	TRBJ1-4	-	CASSLTGGSEKLFF	TGTGCCAGCAGCCTGACAGGGGGAAGTGAAAAACTGTTTTTT
-	TRBV7-2	TRBJ2-1	-	CASSLGSGEFF	TGTGCCAGCAGCTTAGGGTCCGGGGAGTTCTTC
TRBD1	TRBV18	TRBJ1-2	-	CASSTGDGGYTF	TGTGCCAGCTCCACAGGGGACGGAGGCTACACCTTC
TRBD1	TRBV4-2	TRBJ2-7	-	CASSQDGGTGGYEQYF	TGTGCCAGCAGCCAAGACGGTGGGACAGGGGGCTACGAGCAGTACTTC
-	TRBV4-3	TRBJ2-2	-	CASSQDMTLNTGELFF	TGCGCCAGCAGCCAAGATATGACTTTAAACACCGGGGAGCTGTTTTTT
-	TRBV28	TRBJ1-5	-	CASSSAGDYQPQHF	TGTGCCAGCAGTTCAGCAGGCGATTATCAGCCCCAGCATTTT
TRBD1	TRBV30	TRBJ2-3	-	CAWTLTGLSTDTQYF	TGTGCCTGGACTCTGACAGGGCTTAGCACAGATACGCAGTATTTT
-	TRBV7-9	TRBJ2-1	-	CASSYRDLENEQFF	TGTGCCAGCAGCTACAGGGACCTTGAAAATGAGCAGTTCTTC
-	TRBV5-1	TRBJ2-1	-	CASSLELGNEQFF	TGCGCCAGCAGCTTGGAACTAGGCAATGAGCAGTTCTTC
TRBD2	TRBV10-3	TRBJ2-5	-	CAIGLAGEETQYF	TGTGCCATTGGACTAGCGGGAGAAGAGACCCAGTACTTC
-	TRBV2	TRBJ2-7	-	CASRADSYEQYF	TGTGCCAGCAGAGCCGACAGCTACGAGCAGTACTTC
TRBD1	TRBV19	TRBJ2-5	-	CASSIRGQGPETQYF	TGTGCCAGTAGTATAAGGGGACAGGGTCCGGAGACCCAGTACTTC
TRBD1	TRBV27	TRBJ2-5	-	CASSLTGDETQYF	TGTGCCAGCAGTTTAACAGGGGACGAGACCCAGTACTTC
TRBD1	TRBV9	TRBJ2-5	-	CASGGQSTYQETQYF	TGTGCCAGCGGGGGACAGTCCACCTACCAAGAGACCCAGTACTTC
-	TRBV18	TRBJ2-6	-	CASSPVWGLPSSGANVLTF	TGTGCCAGCTCACCCGTCTGGGGACTCCCTAGCTCTGGGGCCAACGTCCTGACTTTC
TRBD1	TRBV11-3	TRBJ1-1	-	CASRLRQGNTEAFF	TGTGCCAGCAGGTTAAGACAGGGGAACACTGAAGCTTTCTTT
-	TRBV28	TRBJ2-5	-	CASSSGQGDFETQYF	TGTGCCAGCAGCTCCGGGCAGGGCGACTTCGAGACCCAGTACTTC
TRBD2	TRBV7-2	TRBJ2-1	-	CASRPPGLADNEQFF	TGTGCCAGCAGACCACCGGGACTAGCGGACAATGAGCAGTTCTTC
-	TRBV6-5	TRBJ1-2	-	CASTKGTSANYGYTF	TGTGCCAGCACCAAAGGGACTTCAGCTAACTATGGCTACACCTTC
TRBD1	TRBV5-4	TRBJ1-4	few	CASSPDRATNEKLFF	TGTGCCAGCAGCCCGGACAGGGCGACTAATGAAAAACTGTTTTTT
TRBD1	TRBV6-2/TRBV6-3	TRBJ1-5	-	CASSYLAGGQGLQPQHF	TGTGCCAGCAGTTATCTTGCCGGAGGACAGGGCCTCCAGCCCCAGCATTTT
TRBD2	TRBV9	TRBJ2-1	-	CASGGAGTYNEQFF	TGTGCCAGTGGGGGAGCGGGGACCTACAATGAGCAGTTCTTC
-	TRBV5-1	TRBJ1-2	-	CASSLYSPGGYGYTF	TGCGCCAGCAGCTTGTATAGTCCGGGAGGCTATGGCTACACCTTC
TRBD1	TRBV19	TRBJ2-1	-	CASSISAGGVVNEQFF	TGTGCCAGTAGTATATCGGCAGGGGGCGTTGTGAATGAGCAGTTCTTC
-	TRBV7-9	TRBJ2-5	-	CASRPNLGTQYF	TGTGCCAGCAGACCCAACCTAGGGACCCAGTACTTC